What follows are 14 T cell receptor beta chains derived from one specimen sequenced in a study of T cells in Graves' hyperthyroidism and ophthalmopathy. RNA transcripts served as the template for amplifying TCR beta CDR3 regions. RT-PCR in the first round (using the HTBI primer set) targeted the TCR CDR3. TCRdb reprocessed the multiplex PCR reads with MiXCR, giving one entry per CDR3 protein. The data hold about 290,000 distinct CDR3 sequences, with about 15% observed a single time. Material for sequencing was blood. The source is a man aged 30-40 years with Graves' hyperthyroidism.

The V call is TRBV7-2, the J call TRBJ2-7; 11 bases are a match to TRBD2. Germline loops: CDR1 SGHTA, CDR2 FQGNSA. CDR3 length: 14 amino acids. After removal of 5 bases from V and 6 bases from J, the junction contained 6 bases not matched to a gene. CDR3 sequence reads: CASSLTSGSGEQYF. CDR3 coding DNA: TGTGCCAGCAGCCTAACTAGCGGGAGTGGCGAGCAGTACTTC.

J is TRBJ2-6 and V is TRBV6-1; no clear D gene. V was clipped by 7 bases and J by 3 bases, with 7 bases between them. The CDR3 runs 13 residues. Germline values: CDR1 MNHNS, CDR2 SASEGT. The CDR3 nucleotides are TGTGCCAGCACTCAGGTTGGGGCCAACGTCCTGACTTTC. Translated, it gives CASTQVGANVLTF.

This clonotype came up a few times. This chain links TRBV10-2 with TRBJ1-5; possible D gene TRBD1, 6 bases. There are 16 residues in the CDR3. Germline V gene sequence: CDR1 WSHSY, CDR2 SAAADI. Trimming took off 6 bases at V and 2 bases at J, with 17 bases between the two ends. The CDR3 loop is CASSPILTGRNQPQHF. The DNA for the CDR3 is TGCGCCAGCAGCCCGATATTAACAGGGCGCAATCAGCCCCAGCATTTT.

Many counts were recorded for this clonotype. The chain has TRBV6-1 and TRBJ1-1; D call uncertain. Trimming took off 11 bases at V and 5 bases at J, with 15 bases between the two ends. This CDR3 is 12 amino acids long. In germline, CDR1 is MNHNS, CDR2 SASEGT. CDR3 bases: TGTGCCGTCAGAGCGGTTTGGACTGAAGCTTTCTTT. Translation gives CAVRAVWTEAFF.

This clonotype was detected ten times or more. This chain uses TRBV11-2 with TRBJ2-5; the D gene is possibly TRBD2 (5 bases). With 4 bases removed from V and 6 bases from J, the gap between germline ends came to 27 bases. Germline V gene sequence: CDR1 SGHAT, CDR2 FQNNGV. The CDR3 is made up of 18 amino acids. This CDR3 is CASSSHFDYSLEGKTQYF. In nucleotides, the CDR3 is TGTGCCAGCAGCTCCCATTTTGACTACTCCCTTGAGGGAAAGACCCAGTACTTC.

This clonotype was found a few times. The rearrangement joins TRBV9 to TRBJ2-3; D remains ambiguous. Trimming took off 3 bases at V and 2 bases at J, with 7 bases between the two ends. The CDR3 runs to 13 residues. The germline gives CDR1 SGDLS, CDR2 YYNGEE. The CDR3 DNA reads TGTGCCAGCAGCGCAATTTCCACAGATACGCAGTATTTT. This encodes CASSAISTDTQYF. The full variable domain, its missing parts supplied by reference TRBV9 and TRBJ2-3, is DSGVTQTPKHLITATGQRVTLRCSPRSGDLSVYWYQQSLDQGLQFLIQYYNGEERAKGNILERFSAQQFPDLHSELNLSSLELGDSALYFCASSAISTDTQYFGPGTRLTVL.

This clonotype was found many times. The chain employs TRBV20-1 and TRBJ2-1; 11 bases match TRBD2. The ends lost 6 bases at V and 5 bases at J; junction bases unmatched: 6. Per germline, CDR1 DFQATT and CDR2 SNEGSKA (reference sequence). This CDR3 has 14 residues. CDR3 residues: CSAQTSGIHNEQFF. In nucleotides, the CDR3 is TGCAGTGCGCAGACTAGCGGGATTCACAATGAGCAGTTCTTC.

At least ten counts were recorded for this clonotype. The chain is built from TRBV6-1 and TRBJ1-5; D unclear. Trimming stripped 6 bases from V and 3 bases from J, with 12 bases between. The CDR3 sequence is 14 residues long. Germline-derived CDR1 and CDR2 are MNHNS and SASEGT. The CDR3 DNA reads TGTGCCAGCAGGTCGTGGGTCGACAATCAGCCCCAGCATTTT. Translating it yields CASRSWVDNQPQHF.

This clonotype has at least ten counts. The chain links TRBV27 to TRBJ1-6; D ambiguous. The CDR3 has 15 amino acids. V dropped 4 bases and J dropped 0 bases, with 7 bases sitting between them. Per the germline V gene, CDR1 is MNHEY and CDR2 is SMNVEV (reference sequence). CDR3 loop: CASSWMGSYNSPLHF. DNA for the CDR3: TGTGCCAGCAGTTGGATGGGCTCCTATAATTCACCCCTCCACTTT.

This clonotype was recorded many times. The chain recombines TRBV28 with TRBJ2-3; 7 bases are shared with TRBD1. CDR1 is MDHEN, CDR2 SYDVKM, per germline. The CDR3 runs to 15 residues. Unmatched junction bases numbered 7, after V lost 4 bases and J lost 3 bases. This chain's CDR3 is CASSSTGAYTDTQYF. The CDR3 DNA reads TGTGCCAGCAGTTCAACAGGGGCGTATACAGATACGCAGTATTTT.

This clonotype occurred many times. The chain uses TRBV5-1 and TRBJ2-1; 13 positions agree with TRBD2. The CDR3 contains 15 residues. With V trimmed by 3 bases and J by 9 bases, 6 bases remained unmatched. Germline V gives CDR1 SGHRS, CDR2 YFSETQ. CDR3 in DNA: TGCGCCAGCAGCTGGACTAGCGGGAGTCAGGGTGAGCAGTTCTTC. Encoded protein: CASSWTSGSQGEQFF.

This clonotype was detected many times. The V gene is TRBV24-1, the J gene TRBJ2-1, with 7 bases fitting TRBD1. CDR1 is KGHDR, CDR2 SFDVKD, per germline. The V segment lost 9 bases and the J segment 6 bases; nucleotides outside the gene matches: 4. The CDR3 contains 12 residues. The CDR3 DNA reads TGTGCCACCGCCGGGGACAGCAATGAGCAGTTCTTC. This sequence encodes CATAGDSNEQFF.

This clonotype was seen repeatedly, ten times or more. The CDR3 region has the DNA TGCAGTGCTAGTGCCAGCGGGGATAGCACAGATACGCAGTATTTT. Translating it yields CSASASGDSTDTQYF. The rearrangement uses TRBV20-1 and TRBJ2-3; 7 nucleotides match TRBD2. The CDR3 is made up of 15 amino acids. V gave up 3 bases and J gave up 0 bases; unmatched junction bases: 6. Germline V lookup: CDR1 DFQATT, CDR2 SNEGSKA (reference sequence).

Regarding this clonotype: The junction differs from germline at one of its ends, possibly a read error. CDR3 protein: CASSQDRGLREGEFF. The CDR3 bases are TGTGCCAGCAGCCAAGATCGGGGGTTGCGGGAGGGCGAGTTCTTC. The chain employs TRBV4-1 and TRBJ2-1; 9 bases map to TRBD2. CDR3 length: 15 residues. Germline values: CDR1 MGHRA, CDR2 YSYEKL.